The 18 T cell receptor beta chains in this list originate from one sample, sequenced in a study of blood T cell repertoires in COVID-19. Assay: immunoSEQ multiplex PCR; the TCRdb copy retains only in-frame clones and omits some. The sample lists over 50,000 clones, about nine tenths seen once, with roughly 2.5% in the top ten. The specimen was peripheral blood. These receptors were collected from a man older than 75 with acute or convalescent COVID-19.

The chain recombines TRBV12-3 or TRBV12-4 with TRBJ2-1; 9 nucleotides match TRBD1. The CDR3 contains 13 residues. V dropped 5 bases and J dropped 7; count of bases not matched to a gene: 3. CDR3 sequence (DNA): TGTGCCAGCAGTAGGACAGGGGTGAATGAGCAGTTCTTC. It is translated as CASSRTGVNEQFF.

The chain has TRBV10-2 and TRBJ2-2; D possibly corresponds to TRBD1 (5 bases). The germline V gene encodes CDR1 WSHSY and CDR2 SAAADI. This CDR3 has 13 residues. The V end lost 6 bases, the J end lost 5 bases, and 10 bases lay between the germline ends. CDR3 coding DNA: TGCGCCAGCAGGAGATCAGGGACCGGGGAGCTGTTTTTT. Translation gives CASRRSGTGELFF.

The chain has TRBV11-2 and TRBJ2-5; 11 bases are a match to TRBD2. This CDR3 region has 17 residues. The V gene end was trimmed by 4 bases and the J gene end by 3 bases; junction bases not matched to a gene: 10. Germline V gives CDR1 SGHAT, CDR2 FQNNGV. In DNA, the CDR3 is TGTGCCAGCAGCTCCGGGACTAGCGGTATGGGGGAAGAGACCCAGTACTTC. Translating gives CASSSGTSGMGEETQYF.

The chain carries TRBV20-1 and TRBJ2-5, with D uncertain. This CDR3 is built from 11 residues. Looked up from germline, CDR1 is DFQATT and CDR2 is SNEGSKA (reference sequence). Trimming shortened V by 2 bases and J by 2 bases, and 3 bases separated the two germline ends. CDR3 DNA: TGCAGTGCTAGACTACAAGAGACCCAGTACTTC. This sequence encodes CSARLQETQYF.

This clone was counted between two and nine times. The rearrangement uses TRBV5-1 and TRBJ2-2; 9 bases fit TRBD2. Germline CDR1 reads SGHRS; CDR2 reads YFSETQ. The junction had 5 bases not matched to a gene; V was cut back by 5 bases and J by 0 bases. The CDR3 totals 16 residues. CDR3 bases: TGCGCCAGCAGTCTCTGGACTAGCGCGAACACCGGGGAGCTGTTTTTT. It yields the protein CASSLWTSANTGELFF.

This clone was observed a handful of times. The gene calls are TRBV14 and TRBJ2-2; 10 bases map to TRBD2. V was pared by 8 bases and J by 0 bases, with 6 bases of the junction left unmatched. Germline-derived CDR1 and CDR2 are SGHDN and FVKESK. The CDR3 has 16 amino acids. This chain's CDR3 is CASSGLAGANTGELFF. The CDR3 DNA reads TGTGCCAGCTCCGGCCTAGCGGGGGCGAACACCGGGGAGCTGTTTTTT.

The rearrangement links TRBV19 to TRBJ2-1, with TRBD2 identical over 12 bases. CDR3 size: 12 residues. J lost 10 bases, V lost 6 bases, and 1 base had no gene match. CDR1 LNHDA and CDR2 SQIVND come from the germline V gene (reference sequence). The CDR3 sequence: CASRLAGGEQFF. CDR3 DNA sequence: TGTGCCAGTAGACTAGCGGGGGGCGAGCAGTTCTTC.

The chain uses TRBV7-2 and TRBJ1-2, with D hard to call. V lost 5 bases and J lost 2, with 12 bases in between. Germline CDR1 and CDR2: SGHTA and FQGNSA. This CDR3 comprises 14 residues. The CDR3 region is CASSLPGVNYGYTF. CDR3 DNA sequence: TGTGCCAGCAGCCTGCCCGGAGTAAACTATGGCTACACCTTC.

In its sample, this clone was seen a few times. CDR3 in amino acids: CASSLRLAETQYF. The CDR3 region has the DNA TGTGCCAGCAGCTTACGCCTAGCAGAGACCCAGTACTTC. The J gene is TRBJ2-5, the V gene TRBV7-8; D possibly corresponds to TRBD2 (5 bases). V dropped 2 bases and J dropped 4 bases, with 8 bases sitting between them. Germline lookup yields CDR1 SGHVS and CDR2 FQNEAQ. The CDR3 spans 13 residues.

The chain uses TRBV2 and TRBJ2-7, with D maybe TRBD2 (6 bases). The CDR3 extends over 15 amino acids. V was cut by 0 bases and J by 6 bases, with 15 bases left in between. CDR1 is SNHLY and CDR2 is FYNNEI in the germline V gene. In DNA, the CDR3 is TGTGCCAGCAGTGAAGCCGGCGGGGCATTTGGCGAGCAGTACTTC. It yields the protein CASSEAGGAFGEQYF.

The chain is built from TRBV6-1 and TRBJ1-1; 8 bases map to TRBD1. V shed 3 bases, J shed 1 base, and the junction held 13 bases outside the gene matches. The CDR3 runs 18 residues. Germline V gene sequence: CDR1 MNHNS, CDR2 SASEGT. Here the CDR3 DNA reads TGTGCCAGCAGTGAGGTCCAGGGGGCCTTCTCCGAGAACACTGAAGCTTTCTTT. Its translation: CASSEVQGAFSENTEAFF.

V and J are TRBV10-3 and TRBJ2-7; TRBD2 matches 8 bases. Germline CDR1 reads ENHRY; CDR2 reads SYGVKD. V was clipped by 3 bases and J by 2 bases; unmatched bases: 9. The CDR3 extends over 16 amino acids. CDR3 residues: CAISDQTSALPYEQYF. The CDR3 DNA is TGTGCCATCAGTGACCAGACTAGCGCCCTCCCCTACGAGCAGTACTTC.

This chain connects TRBV27 to TRBJ1-5; tentatively, D is TRBD1 (5 bases). V dropped 6 bases and J dropped 0 bases, with 12 bases sitting between them. This CDR3 is 15 amino acids long. Germline CDR1 and CDR2: MNHEY and SMNVEV (reference sequence). The DNA of the CDR3 is TGTGCCAGCAGGCGACAGATTAATAGCAATCAGCCCCAGCATTTT. It codes for CASRRQINSNQPQHF.

This chain uses TRBV7-2 with TRBJ1-1; perhaps TRBD1 as D (6 bases). Germline V lookup: CDR1 SGHTA, CDR2 FQGNSA. The CDR3 runs 14 residues. V lost 2 bases and J lost 5, with 12 bases in between. The CDR3 DNA sequence: TGTGCCAGCAGCTTAAGTGGGGGCGGTACTGAAGCTTTCTTT. It encodes CASSLSGGGTEAFF.

V is TRBV6-2 or TRBV6-3 and J is TRBJ2-5, with 7 bases identical to TRBD2. This CDR3 contains 16 residues. Germline values: CDR1 MNHEY, CDR2 SVGEGT. V lost 6 bases, J lost 2 bases, and 12 bases stayed unmatched. The CDR3 sequence is CASSPRGLADQETQYF. CDR3 nucleotides: TGTGCCAGCAGCCCGCGAGGTCTAGCGGATCAAGAGACCCAGTACTTC.

The DNA for the CDR3 is TGTGCCAGCAGTGAAACTGGACAGGGTCTAAAGACCCAGTACTTC. It translates to CASSETGQGLKTQYF. The chain has TRBV25-1 and TRBJ2-5; TRBD1 matches 8 bases. Unmatched junction bases numbered 8, after V lost 2 bases and J lost 6 bases. This CDR3 has 15 residues. Germline values: CDR1 MGHDK, CDR2 SYGVNS.

This clone appeared a single time. The V and J genes are TRBV7-6 and TRBJ2-1; 10 bases line up with TRBD2. This CDR3 is built from 16 residues. Per the germline V gene, CDR1 is SGHVS and CDR2 is FNYEAQ. Trimming at V came to 7 bases and at J to 0 bases, leaving 6 bases not matched to a gene. Here the CDR3 reads CASTSSGGLSYNEQFF. The CDR3 DNA follows: TGTGCCAGCACCTCTAGCGGGGGACTCTCCTACAATGAGCAGTTCTTC.

The V call is TRBV2, the J call TRBJ1-2; 11 bases align to TRBD1. This CDR3 contains 14 residues. Trimming at V came to 5 bases and at J to 7 bases, leaving 6 bases not matched to a gene. Germline CDR1 reads SNHLY; CDR2 reads FYNNEI. The CDR3 is CASSWTGGIGGYTF. Written as DNA, the CDR3 is TGTGCCAGCAGTTGGACAGGGGGCATAGGTGGCTACACCTTC. Filled out from reference TRBV2 and TRBJ1-2, the complete variable domain reads EPEVTQTPSHQVTQMGQEVILRCVPISNHLYFYWYRQILGQKVEFLVSFYNNEISEKSEIFDDQFSVERPDGSNFTLKIRSTKLEDSAMYFCASSWTGGIGGYTFGSGTRLTVV.